This T cell receptor (beta chain) was captured in a study of Ad26.COV2.S vaccination and SARS-CoV-2 variants. Study-wide background: The study gave Ad26.COV2.S intramuscularly, once or twice 56 days apart. Study-wide findings and caveats: Non-spike TCR breadth showed similarity between vaccine and placebo recipients.

Turning to this clone: Its antigen is not identified.

As for treatment: approximately 18 received Ad26.COV2.S at low or high dose, single or two shots; 5 received placebo; per-sample allocation not given. The study sampled participants on day 63 after the first vaccine or placebo injection. The administered vaccine (an Ad26 vector) expressed Wuhan-strain SARS-CoV-2 spike. TCRdb's copy holds only in-frame clones and misses some; the assay was immunoSEQ multiplex PCR. Among about half a million clones, roughly nine tenths were seen once, and the ten largest hold approximately 1.7%. Trimming cost V 5 bases and J 3 bases; bases outside gene matches: 2. There are 14 residues in the CDR3. Germline V gene data show CDR1 as MNHEY and CDR2 as SMNVEV (reference sequence).

The chain recombines TRBV27 with TRBJ2-2, with TRBD1 matching 8 bases. Sequences were derived from peripheral blood, sampled in a trial of Ad26.COV2.S vaccine versus placebo. The receptor was isolated from a person aged 18-65 years who received the Ad26.COV2.S COVID-19 vaccine or a placebo. The DNA for the CDR3 is TGTGCCAGCAGTGGACAGGGTTACACCGGGGAGCTGTTTTTT. Its translation is CASSGQGYTGELFF.